These 16 T cell receptor beta chains share one sample of origin, sequenced in a study of blood T cell repertoires in COVID-19 (dated by TCRdb to between 2020 and 2021). Library preparation was by the immunoSEQ multiplex PCR assay. Not all clones reach the TCRdb copy of this immuneACCESS table, which keeps in-frame sequences only. Checked studies attribute under half of the gap to unresolved V genes and leave the rest unexplained. This sample comprises approximately 110,000 clones, 85% of them detected only once. The ten largest clones take up around 13% of the sample. The sample taken for sequencing was peripheral blood. The source of these receptors is a human donor in a cohort sampled during active COVID-19.

The chain carries TRBV30 and TRBJ1-5, with unresolved D. Germline values: CDR1 GTSNPN, CDR2 SVGIG (reference sequence). The V end lost 0 bases, the J end lost 3 bases, and 12 bases lay between the germline ends. This CDR3 has 15 residues. CDR3 sequence (DNA): TGTGCCTGGAGTGTGGTCGGGGATAACAATCAGCCCCAGCATTTT. Its protein product is CAWSVVGDNNQPQHF.

This clone occurred a few times. V is TRBV5-1 and J is TRBJ1-2; 12 positions match TRBD1. The germline V gene encodes CDR1 SGHRS and CDR2 YFSETQ. CDR3 length: 15 amino acids. J was trimmed by 7 bases and V by 1 base; bases with no gene match: 5. DNA for the CDR3: TGCGCCAGCAGCTTGCAGGGACAGGGGGCGCGTGGCTACACCTTC. Amino acid sequence: CASSLQGQGARGYTF.

The count of this clone is one. CDR3 coding DNA: TGTGCCAGCAGTTACGGCGGGGGGCTCACAGATACGCAGTATTTT. It yields the protein CASSYGGGLTDTQYF. The chain employs TRBV6-5 and TRBJ2-3; TRBD2 matches 8 bases. V trimming: 2 bases; J trimming: 2 bases; junction bases outside the gene matches: 3. The CDR3 runs to 15 residues. Germline V lookup: CDR1 MNHEY, CDR2 SVGAGI.

The chain combines TRBV10-3 with TRBJ2-3; TRBD2 matches 8 bases. After removal of 2 bases from V and 4 bases from J, the junction contained 8 bases not matched to a gene. The germline CDR1 and CDR2 sequences are ENHRY and SYGVKD. This CDR3 has 16 residues. In nucleotides, the CDR3 is TGTGCCATCAGTGAGCCAAGACTAGCGCGGGCAGATACGCAGTATTTT. Its translation: CAISEPRLARADTQYF.

V is TRBV10-3 and J is TRBJ2-2, with 7 bases fitting TRBD1. J lost 0 bases, V lost 2 bases, and 0 bases had no gene match. Germline CDR1 ENHRY, CDR2 SYGVKD. The CDR3 has 15 residues. The DNA for the CDR3 is TGTGCCATCAGTGAGACAGGGGCGAACACCGGGGAGCTGTTTTTT. It codes for CAISETGANTGELFF.

The rearrangement links TRBV30 to TRBJ1-2; D is possibly TRBD1 (5 bases). The CDR3 sequence is 12 residues long. V was pared by 0 bases and J by 6 bases, with 8 bases between. CDR1 is GTSNPN, CDR2 SVGIG, per germline (reference sequence). For the CDR3, the DNA is TGTGCCTGGAGTGTGCGGGGGGATGGCTACACCTTC. Protein sequence: CAWSVRGDGYTF.

Here the CDR3 reads CASSEGGRGNTEAFF. The CDR3 nucleotides read TGTGCCAGCAGTGAGGGGGGGCGCGGGAACACTGAAGCTTTCTTT. The chain recombines TRBV25-1 with TRBJ1-1; maybe TRBD1 (6 bases). Between the trimmed V and J ends, which lost 3 bases and 1 base, there was a span of 12 bases. CDR1 and CDR2 (germline): MGHDK, SYGVNS. CDR3 length equals 15 residues.

The rearrangement links TRBV15 to TRBJ2-4; the match to TRBD1 covers 9 bases. The CDR3 covers 16 residues. The ends lost 1 base at V and 8 bases at J; junction bases unmatched: 9. CDR1 and CDR2 (germline): LNHNV, YYDKDF (reference sequence). This chain's CDR3 is CATSRVGTGKFDIQYF. In DNA form, the CDR3 reads TGTGCCACCAGCAGAGTTGGGACAGGGAAGTTCGACATTCAGTACTTC.

The V and J genes are TRBV2 and TRBJ2-7; D may be TRBD2 (6 bases). Per the germline V gene, CDR1 is SNHLY and CDR2 is FYNNEI. The CDR3 runs to 10 residues. The V and J ends lost 7 bases and 9 bases respectively, with 10 bases between them. The CDR3 DNA follows: TGTGCCAGCAACCGGGAGAGGCAGTACTTC. Residues: CASNRERQYF.

This rearrangement joins TRBV4-3 to TRBJ1-2; no clear D. From germline, CDR1 is LGHNA and CDR2 YSLEER. The CDR3 loop spans 13 amino acids. The V end was cut by 0 bases, the J end by 8 bases, with 10 bases between. CDR3 region: CASSQDTYGGYTF. CDR3 bases: TGCGCCAGCAGCCAAGATACATACGGGGGCTACACCTTC.

The DNA for the CDR3 is TGTGCCAGCAGTTCGGAGACAGGGGGAACCTACGAGCAGTACTTC. Encoded protein: CASSSETGGTYEQYF. The chain links TRBV27 to TRBJ2-7, with 9 bases that match TRBD1. The trim removed 4 bases at V and 2 bases at J, leaving 6 bases unmatched. The CDR3 is made up of 15 amino acids. Per germline, CDR1 MNHEY and CDR2 SMNVEV (reference sequence).

The rearrangement links TRBV11-2 to TRBJ2-7; 16 nucleotides match TRBD2. V lost 5 bases and J lost 7; bases outside the gene matches: 8. Germline V CDR1 and CDR2: SGHAT, FQNNGV. The CDR3 is 16 residues long. CDR3 residues: CASSPTGLAGGREQYF. As DNA, the CDR3 is TGTGCCAGCAGCCCCACGGGACTAGCGGGGGGGCGTGAGCAGTACTTC.

The chain uses TRBV3-1 (or the pseudogene TRBV3-2) and TRBJ2-7, with 7 bases that match TRBD1. The CDR3 runs to 15 residues. Germline-derived CDR1 and CDR2 are LGHDT and YNNKEL (reference sequence). The V and J ends lost 2 bases and 6 bases, in that order; junction bases with no gene match: 10. The CDR3 here is CASSQSGFRDSEQYF. In nucleotides, the CDR3 is TGTGCCAGCAGCCAATCGGGTTTTCGGGACAGCGAGCAGTACTTC.

The rearrangement links TRBV12-5 to TRBJ2-1; 12 bases line up with TRBD2. Trimming removed 3 bases from V and 2 bases from J; junction bases left unmatched: 5. The CDR3 totals 17 residues. Germline CDR1 is LGHNT and CDR2 is FRNRAP. CDR3 sequence: CASGFMTSGGTYNEQFF. The CDR3 DNA follows: TGTGCTAGTGGTTTTATGACTAGCGGGGGCACCTACAATGAGCAGTTCTTC.

V usage is TRBV11-3 and J usage is TRBJ1-3; D gene unclear. CDR1 and CDR2 from the germline V gene are SGHNT and YENEEA. The V and J ends lost 7 bases and 0 bases respectively, with 10 bases between them. The CDR3 length is 14 residues. In DNA, the CDR3 is TGTGCCAGCAACCCTTCCGGCTCTGGAAACACCATATATTTT. Translating gives CASNPSGSGNTIYF.

The chain has TRBV6-2 or TRBV6-3 and TRBJ1-6; D might be TRBD1 (5 bases). Trimming took 2 bases from V and 7 from J, leaving 30 bases between them. From germline, CDR1 is MNHEY and CDR2 SVGEGT. The length of the CDR3 is 21 residues. CDR3 sequence reads: CASSYTALNEAGRSWNSPLHF. Written as DNA, the CDR3 is TGTGCCAGCAGTTACACCGCACTGAACGAAGCAGGGAGGAGCTGGAATTCACCCCTCCACTTT.